A selection of T cell receptor beta chains follows, all from one sample in a study of shared clonotypes between healthy human individuals. The method was immunoSEQ multiplex PCR; TCRdb's version includes in-frame clones alone and lacks a portion of them. Of more than 2 million clones listed, 85% to 95% were seen once; the top ten hold 0.13%. Sequences were obtained from naive CD4+ T cells sorted from blood. The receptor source for this set is a young man in good health. Each CDR3 is given with its conserved first and last residue.

V	J	CDR3
TRBV6-1	TRBJ1-1	CASSEAVGQMYTEAFF
TRBV5-1	TRBJ2-1	CASSLDGGTAQFF
TRBV10-2	TRBJ1-5	CASRDRAGQPQHF
TRBV30	TRBJ1-5	CAWSGMGQGSQPQHF
TRBV4-3	TRBJ2-3	CASSQDGVVAGDTQYF
TRBV11-2	TRBJ2-7	CASSTAGTGHF
TRBV9	TRBJ2-2	CASSAGLGANTGELFF
TRBV15	TRBJ2-7	CATIFRHGGEQYF
TRBV5-6	TRBJ2-3	CASSSGQASTDTQYF
TRBV10-1	TRBJ2-7	CASSRTGGFEQYF
TRBV19	TRBJ1-1	CASSMRRSAEMNTEAFF
TRBV7-9	TRBJ2-5	CASSSSDRGRGTQYF
TRBV6-4	TRBJ1-6	CASSDTVFGRLHF
TRBV19	TRBJ1-1	CASSLSRATEAFF
TRBV2	TRBJ2-1	CASSEVDRYNEQFF
TRBV28	TRBJ2-7	CASSLGGNSPYEQYF
TRBV10-3	TRBJ1-1	CAISQGLNTEAFF
TRBV5-1	TRBJ1-5	CASSLAGRGYPSNQPQHF
TRBV5-1	TRBJ1-4	CASSLYPGQVNEKLFF
TRBV5-1	TRBJ2-2	CASSSTFLANTGELFF
TRBV6-4	TRBJ1-4	CASSDVGTGGRKLFF
TRBV28	TRBJ2-7	CASSSPGLAGEQYF
TRBV28	TRBJ2-2	CASSLPPWGEKNTGELFF
TRBV11-2	TRBJ2-3	CASSGFTDTQYF
TRBV7-8	TRBJ2-1	CASSLPGGNEQFF
TRBV9	TRBJ1-6	CASSAGWTDNSPLHF
TRBV10-3	TRBJ1-5	CAISTGVSNQPQHF
TRBV5-5	TRBJ2-3	CASSPSPARNTDTQYF
TRBV11-2	TRBJ1-2	CASSLRGENYGYTF
TRBV4-1	TRBJ2-1	CASSRPGRTPEQFF
TRBV6-5	TRBJ1-5	CASRSDRGSNQPQHF
TRBV5-4	TRBJ2-5	CASSGGGMRGGPETQYF